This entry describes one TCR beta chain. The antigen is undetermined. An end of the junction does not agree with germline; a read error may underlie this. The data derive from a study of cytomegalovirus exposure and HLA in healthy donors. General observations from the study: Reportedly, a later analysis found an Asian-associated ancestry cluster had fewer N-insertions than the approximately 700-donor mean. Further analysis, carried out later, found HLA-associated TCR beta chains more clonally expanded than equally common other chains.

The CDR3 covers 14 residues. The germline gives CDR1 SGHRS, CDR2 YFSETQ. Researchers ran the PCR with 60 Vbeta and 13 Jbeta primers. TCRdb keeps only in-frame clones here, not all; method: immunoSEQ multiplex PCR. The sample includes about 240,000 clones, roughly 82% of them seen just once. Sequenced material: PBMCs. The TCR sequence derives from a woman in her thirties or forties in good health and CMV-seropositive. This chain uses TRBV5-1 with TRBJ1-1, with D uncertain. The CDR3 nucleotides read TGCGCCAGCAACTTGGGCAGTTTGAACACTGAAGCTTTCTTT. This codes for CASNLGSLNTEAFF.